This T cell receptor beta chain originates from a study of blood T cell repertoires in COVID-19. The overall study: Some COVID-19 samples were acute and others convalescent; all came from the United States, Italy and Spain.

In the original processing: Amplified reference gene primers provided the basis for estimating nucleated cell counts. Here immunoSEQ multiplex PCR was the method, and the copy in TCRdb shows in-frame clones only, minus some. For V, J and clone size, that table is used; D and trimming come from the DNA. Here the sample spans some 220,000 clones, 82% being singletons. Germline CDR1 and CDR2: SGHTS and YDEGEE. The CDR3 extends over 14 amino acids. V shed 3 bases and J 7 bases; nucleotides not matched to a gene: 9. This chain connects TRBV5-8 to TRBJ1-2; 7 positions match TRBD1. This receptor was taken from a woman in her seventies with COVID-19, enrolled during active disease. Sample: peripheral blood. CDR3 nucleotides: TGTGCCAGCAGCTACCTAGGGGGCGGTGGTGGCTACACCTTC. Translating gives CASSYLGGGGGYTF.